This entry describes one T cell receptor beta chain. Here immunoSEQ multiplex PCR was the method, and the copy in TCRdb shows in-frame clones only, minus some. The table has some 150,000 clones, approximately 84% seen once. The record originates from a study of blood T cell repertoires in COVID-19. Study details: PBMCs, B-cell-depleted T cells, or T cells were the source of the cDNA or gDNA that made up the material.

Germline V gene data show CDR1 as MGHRA and CDR2 as YSYEKL. The CDR3 is made up of 17 amino acids. The trim removed 1 base at V and 7 bases at J, leaving 9 bases unmatched. The receptor was derived from a human donor with acute or convalescent COVID-19. The donor label of this sample is uncertain. The sample comprised peripheral blood. This chain joins TRBV4-1 and TRBJ1-6, with 8 bases aligning to TRBD1. CDR3 sequence: CASSQAGGRAENSPLHF. Here the CDR3 DNA reads TGCGCCAGCAGCCAAGCAGGGGGCAGGGCCGAGAATTCACCCCTCCACTTT.